Listed here are 22 T cell receptor beta chains from one sample, sequenced in a study of blood T cell repertoires in COVID-19. Clones were read by immunoSEQ multiplex PCR, and TCRdb kept only the in-frame ones, dropping some. This sample carries 350,000 to 450,000 clones, 80% to 90% of them seen once, and the ten largest clones take around 1.1%. Sequencing input: PBMCs or T cells enriched from blood (not recorded which). Receptors were obtained from a man younger than 45 who had recovered from COVID-19.

The chain couples TRBV11-3 to TRBJ1-1, with 9 positions matching TRBD1. Looked up from germline, CDR1 is SGHNT and CDR2 is YENEEA. After removal of 3 bases from V and 0 bases from J, the junction contained 2 bases not matched to a gene. This CDR3 contains 15 residues. As DNA, the CDR3 is TGTGCCAGCAGCTTGACAGGGGGTATGAACACTGAAGCTTTCTTT. Translation gives CASSLTGGMNTEAFF.

The CDR3 region is CASSMQGLLSQETQYF. The CDR3 nucleotides read TGTGCCAGTAGTATGCAGGGACTTTTAAGCCAAGAGACCCAGTACTTC. This chain connects TRBV19 to TRBJ2-5, with D possibly TRBD2 on 6 matching bases. Germline V gene data show CDR1 as LNHDA and CDR2 as SQIVND (reference sequence). Trimming pared 3 bases from V and 1 base from J, leaving 15 bases between. This CDR3 comprises 16 residues.

V is TRBV25-1 and J is TRBJ2-1; D is possibly TRBD1 (5 bases). Germline CDR1 MGHDK, CDR2 SYGVNS. The CDR3 extends over 13 amino acids. V lost 5 bases to trimming and J lost 9 bases, with 14 bases between them. The CDR3 nucleotides read TGTGCCAGCAGTAGGGGCTCCCCCACTGAGCAGTTCTTC. Translation: CASSRGSPTEQFF.

The CDR3 nucleotides read TGTGCCAGCAGTTTACGGGTGACAGGGTTTGGGGAGCTGTTTTTT. It translates to CASSLRVTGFGELFF. The rearrangement links TRBV28 to TRBJ2-2, with TRBD1 identical over 7 bases. The CDR3 contains 15 residues. Germline values: CDR1 MDHEN, CDR2 SYDVKM. After removal of 2 bases from V and 8 bases from J, the junction contained 8 bases not matched to a gene.

The chain employs TRBV5-6 and TRBJ1-4; TRBD1 matches at 7 bases. The CDR3 loop spans 15 amino acids. V shed 4 bases, J shed 5 bases, and the junction held 8 bases outside the gene matches. Germline V gene lookup returns CDR1 SGHDT and CDR2 YYEEEE. CDR3 loop: CASSSRTGLNEKLFF. The DNA for the CDR3 is TGTGCCAGCAGCAGCAGGACAGGTCTGAATGAAAAACTGTTTTTT.

V and J are TRBV6-2 or TRBV6-3 and TRBJ2-5, with 8 bases that match TRBD2. The V and J ends lost 5 bases and 0 bases, in that order; junction bases with no gene match: 5. CDR1 is MNHEY and CDR2 is SVGEGT in the germline V gene. The CDR3 spans 15 residues. The CDR3 is CASSRSGTYQETQYF. The DNA for the CDR3 is TGTGCCAGCAGTCGTAGCGGGACTTACCAAGAGACCCAGTACTTC.

The rearrangement joins TRBV4-1 to TRBJ1-5, with 7 bases lining up with TRBD1. J was trimmed by 6 bases and V by 0 bases; bases with no gene match: 5. CDR1 is MGHRA, CDR2 YSYEKL, per germline. The CDR3 spans 15 residues. CDR3 sequence: CASSQDATGVQPQHF. In DNA, the CDR3 is TGCGCCAGCAGCCAAGATGCAACAGGGGTTCAGCCCCAGCATTTT.

The rearrangement uses TRBV20-1 and TRBJ2-1; D remains unclear. This CDR3 is 11 amino acids long. The germline V and J ends were trimmed by 3 bases and 9 bases, with 9 bases remaining between them. Germline loops: CDR1 DFQATT, CDR2 SNEGSKA (reference sequence). The CDR3 region is CSASLWSEQFF. CDR3 sequence (DNA): TGCAGTGCTAGCCTGTGGAGTGAGCAGTTCTTC.

The rearrangement uses TRBV27 and TRBJ1-2; maybe TRBD1 (6 bases). The ends were cut back, 4 bases at V and 5 bases at J, with 20 bases in the middle. Germline V CDR1 and CDR2: MNHEY, SMNVEV (reference sequence). CDR3 length: 16 residues. CDR3 sequence: CASSSTRTARVYGYTF. Written as DNA, the CDR3 is TGTGCCAGCAGTTCCACCCGGACAGCTAGGGTATATGGCTACACCTTC.

This chain's CDR3 is CASSIPAGARQTPSGANVLTF. CDR3 in DNA: TGTGCCAGTAGTATTCCTGCAGGGGCCAGGCAGACACCCTCTGGGGCCAACGTCCTGACTTTC. This rearrangement joins TRBV19 to TRBJ2-6; tentatively, D is TRBD1 (6 bases). The CDR3 is 21 amino acids. Trimming shortened V by 3 bases and J by 0 bases, and 24 bases separated the two germline ends. Germline V gene data show CDR1 as LNHDA and CDR2 as SQIVND (reference sequence).

This clone occurred a few times. The rearrangement links TRBV2 to TRBJ2-7, with a weak D call TRBD2 (6 bases). The germline gives CDR1 SNHLY, CDR2 FYNNEI. V lost 5 bases, J lost 1 base, and 9 bases lay in between. The CDR3 totals 13 residues. This CDR3 reads CASSRLGSYEQYF. CDR3 DNA: TGTGCCAGCAGTAGACTAGGATCCTACGAGCAGTACTTC.

V usage is TRBV5-1 and J usage is TRBJ2-1; the match to TRBD1 covers 9 bases. CDR3 length equals 14 residues. The germline CDR1 and CDR2 sequences are SGHRS and YFSETQ. J gave up 6 bases and V 4 bases, and 5 bases lay outside the gene matches. Written as DNA, the CDR3 is TGCGCCAGCAGCATCGGGACAGGGCTCAATGAGCAGTTCTTC. Its protein is CASSIGTGLNEQFF.

The rearrangement joins TRBV10-1 to TRBJ2-7; 13 bases are shared with TRBD2. Trimming cost V 0 bases and J 5 bases; bases outside gene matches: 7. CDR1 WNHNN and CDR2 SYGVQD come from the germline V gene (reference sequence). The CDR3 runs to 17 residues. The CDR3 spells CASSESELAGGEHEQYF. CDR3 nucleotides: TGCGCCAGCAGTGAGTCAGAACTAGCGGGAGGGGAGCACGAGCAGTACTTC.

J is TRBJ1-1 and V is TRBV5-1; 9 nucleotides line up with TRBD1. The V gene's germline CDR1 is SGHRS and CDR2 YFSETQ. The J segment lost 3 bases and the V segment lost 5 bases, leaving 5 bases of the junction unmatched. The CDR3 sequence is 14 residues long. CDR3 sequence: CASRTTGGDTEAFF. CDR3 in DNA: TGCGCCAGCAGGACGACAGGGGGGGACACTGAAGCTTTCTTT. Together with reference TRBV5-1 and TRBJ1-1, the CDR3 gives the full variable domain: KAGVTQTPRYLIKTRGQQVTLSCSPISGHRSVSWYQQTPGQGLQFLFEYFSETQRNKGNFPGRFSGRQFSNSRSEMNVSTLELGDSALYLCASRTTGGDTEAFFGQGTRLTVV.

The chain employs TRBV10-3 and TRBJ2-7; perhaps TRBD1 as D (5 bases). This CDR3 has 11 amino acids. The V gene lost 7 bases and the J gene lost 5 bases, with 9 bases spanning the gap. CDR1 and CDR2 (germline): ENHRY, SYGVKD. This CDR3 reads CAIKGFHEQYF. In nucleotides, the CDR3 is TGTGCCATCAAGGGGTTCCACGAGCAGTACTTC.

V is TRBV19 and J is TRBJ2-2; a weak D match, TRBD1 (5 bases). CDR1 is LNHDA, CDR2 SQIVND, per germline (reference sequence). The CDR3 is 21 residues long. V shed 7 bases and J shed 0 bases, with 30 bases lying between them. The CDR3 here is CASTEDVGWQGLQPNTGELFF. Written as DNA, the CDR3 is TGTGCCAGTACCGAAGATGTCGGGTGGCAGGGTCTCCAACCGAACACCGGGGAGCTGTTTTTT.

The rearrangement links TRBV7-8 to TRBJ2-7; 11 positions match TRBD2. Germline-derived CDR1 and CDR2 are SGHVS and FQNEAQ. The CDR3 extends over 15 amino acids. V trimming: 1 base; J trimming: 3 bases; junction bases outside the gene matches: 2. The CDR3 sequence: CASSLVLAGGYEQYF. The DNA for the CDR3 is TGTGCCAGCAGCTTAGTTCTAGCGGGGGGCTACGAGCAGTACTTC.

The V call is TRBV7-9, the J call TRBJ2-1; TRBD1 aligns across 10 bases. The CDR3 length is 15 residues. Per germline, CDR1 SEHNR and CDR2 FQNEAQ (reference sequence). Losses at the gene ends were 1 base for V and 8 bases for J; bases not matched to a gene: 5. CDR3: CASSLGDRGIDEQFF. For the CDR3, the DNA is TGTGCCAGCAGCTTAGGGGACAGGGGAATCGATGAGCAGTTCTTC. The variable domain in full, completed from reference TRBV7-9 and TRBJ2-1, reads DTGVSQNPRHKITKRGQNVTFRCDPISEHNRLYWYRQTLGQGPEFLTYFQNEAQLEKSRLLSDRFSAERPKGSFSTLEIQRTEQGDSAMYLCASSLGDRGIDEQFFGPGTRLTVL.

The rearrangement uses TRBV6-5 and TRBJ2-1; TRBD1 is a possible D gene (6 bases). The CDR3 sequence is 14 residues long. Germline V lookup: CDR1 MNHEY, CDR2 SVGAGI. V was shortened by 6 bases and J by 8 bases, with 17 bases between the two germline ends. The CDR3 DNA reads as TGTGCCAGCAGCCGGGACGTTGGGGGCTATGAGCAGTTCTTC. This gives the protein CASSRDVGGYEQFF.

This chain connects TRBV12-3 or TRBV12-4 to TRBJ2-1, with D perhaps TRBD1 (6 bases). With 9 bases removed from V and 1 base from J, the gap between germline ends came to 7 bases. This CDR3 has 12 amino acids. The CDR3 region is CASRGSYNEQFF. The CDR3 bases are TGTGCCAGTAGGGGGTCCTACAATGAGCAGTTCTTC.

The V and J genes are TRBV18 and TRBJ2-5, with D perhaps TRBD1 (6 bases). Germline CDR1 is KGHSH and CDR2 is LQKENI. The CDR3 spans 15 residues. Trimming shortened V by 3 bases and J by 0 bases, and 11 bases separated the two germline ends. DNA for the CDR3: TGTGCCAGCTCACCCCCTACAGGGAACCAAGAGACCCAGTACTTC. Protein sequence: CASSPPTGNQETQYF.

The rearrangement uses TRBV27 and TRBJ2-7, with TRBD1 identical over 7 bases. Germline V lookup: CDR1 MNHEY, CDR2 SMNVEV (reference sequence). The CDR3 length is 13 residues. The V segment lost 6 bases and the J segment 2 bases; nucleotides outside the gene matches: 4. For the CDR3, the DNA is TGTGCCAGCAGCTACAGGGGTACCTACGAGCAGTACTTC. It translates to CASSYRGTYEQYF.